The present T cell receptor beta chain was sequenced within a study of T cell repertoires in cytomegalovirus infection. The CDR3 loop spans 14 amino acids. The V segment lost 5 bases and the J segment 1 base; nucleotides outside the gene matches: 4. Germline V gene data show CDR1 as SNHLY and CDR2 as FYNNEI. TCRdb processed the reads anew with MiXCR; each CDR3 protein has one entry. The data show about 920,000 distinct CDR3 sequences, with around 30% seen just once and around 15% held by the top ten. Concerning this clonotype: Its antigen is not identified.

The V and J genes are TRBV2 and TRBJ2-7, with TRBD1 matching over 8 bases. This TCR was recovered from a human donor in good health (CMV status not recorded). Some clones in this sample may be carry-over from other donors' samples. Sequencing was performed on cultured CD8+ T cells from PBMCs, taken from culture after CMV antigen stimulation. In DNA, the CDR3 is TGTGCCAGCAGTCAGACAGGGGAATCCTACGAGCAGTACGTC. Protein product: CASSQTGESYEQYV.